This TCR beta chain was documented in a study of blood T cell repertoires in COVID-19. Study as a whole: Sites across the United States, Italy and Spain contributed samples from acute and convalescent COVID-19. PBMCs, B-cell-depleted T cells, or T cells provided the cDNA or gDNA that made up the material.

Trimming cost V 1 base and J 4 bases, with 3 bases left between them. The CDR3 covers 12 residues. Germline CDR1 is LGHDT and CDR2 is YNNKEL (reference sequence). The authors' processing: Amplifying reference gene primers gave estimates of nucleated cell counts. TCRdb keeps only in-frame clones here, not all; method: immunoSEQ multiplex PCR. V and J calls and clone size are copied from that table; D and trimming were computed from the DNA. The sample lists roughly 100,000 clones; 84% were seen once. This TCR was sampled from a human donor in a cohort sampled during active COVID-19. V is TRBV3-1 (or the pseudogene TRBV3-2) and J is TRBJ2-3; no clear D gene. Source material: peripheral blood. CDR3 DNA sequence: TGTGCCAGCAGCCAAGGCGCAGATACGCAGTATTTT. Translating gives CASSQGADTQYF.